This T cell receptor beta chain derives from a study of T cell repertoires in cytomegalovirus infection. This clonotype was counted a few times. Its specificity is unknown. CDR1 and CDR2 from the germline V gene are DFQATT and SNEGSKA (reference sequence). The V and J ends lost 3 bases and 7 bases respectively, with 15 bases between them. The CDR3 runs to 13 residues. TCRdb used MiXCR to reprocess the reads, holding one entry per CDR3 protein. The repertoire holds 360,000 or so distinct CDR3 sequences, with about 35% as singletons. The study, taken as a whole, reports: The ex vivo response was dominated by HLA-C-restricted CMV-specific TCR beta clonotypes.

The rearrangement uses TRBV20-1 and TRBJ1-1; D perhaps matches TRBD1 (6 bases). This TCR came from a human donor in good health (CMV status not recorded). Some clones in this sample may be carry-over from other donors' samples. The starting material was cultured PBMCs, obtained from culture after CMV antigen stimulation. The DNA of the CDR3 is TGCAGTGCTAGTCTCGTTCCAGGGGTTGAAGCTTTCTTT. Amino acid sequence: CSASLVPGVEAFF.